The 25 T cell receptor beta chains below were found in one sample sequenced in a study of T-cell memory formation after mild COVID-19. TCRdb fed the 5' RACE reads into MiXCR, producing one record per CDR3 protein. The data show about 90,000 distinct CDR3 sequences, with around 16% seen just once and around two fifths held by the top ten. The material sequenced was PBMCs or a T cell subset sorted from them (not recorded which). The receptors were sampled from a man aged 18 to 35 who had mild COVID-19 (a few samples of this study predate the infection). Cell type and time point are not known.

There are a few counts of this clonotype. The chain employs TRBV20-1 and TRBJ1-3, with TRBD1 matching 7 bases. Trimming took 0 bases from V and 4 from J; bases not matched to a gene: 6. Germline assignment: CDR1 DFQATT and CDR2 SNEGSKA (reference sequence). This CDR3 spans 15 amino acids. The CDR3 DNA follows: TGCAGTGCTAGAGATCTCACAGGGGCAGGAAACACCATATATTTT. It encodes CSARDLTGAGNTIYF.

For the CDR3, the DNA is TGTGCCAGCAGCCCCCCAACTAGCGGGGGCTACGAGCAGTACGTC. This gives the protein CASSPPTSGGYEQYV. The chain couples TRBV7-9 to TRBJ2-7, with 11 bases identical to TRBD2. Germline-derived CDR1 and CDR2 are SEHNR and FQNEAQ (reference sequence). J gave up 3 bases and V 5 bases, and 6 bases lay outside the gene matches. CDR3 length: 15 amino acids.

The chain carries TRBV9 and TRBJ2-5; 11 nucleotides line up with TRBD2. The CDR3 has 17 amino acids. CDR1 and CDR2 (germline): SGDLS, YYNGEE. V trimming: 2 bases; J trimming: 4 bases; junction bases outside the gene matches: 10. The CDR3 DNA reads as TGTGCCAGCAGCGTCCCCCTAGCGGGGGGAACGCGAGAGACCCAGTACTTC. It is translated as CASSVPLAGGTRETQYF.

CDR3 DNA: TGTGCCTGGAGTCATGGGAACACTGAAGCTTTCTTT. Amino acids: CAWSHGNTEAFF. V and J are TRBV30 and TRBJ1-1; no definite D call. CDR1 is GTSNPN and CDR2 is SVGIG in the germline V gene (reference sequence). V was clipped by 2 bases and J by 1 base, with 5 bases between them. This CDR3 region has 12 residues.

V and J are TRBV2 and TRBJ2-6; D is unclear. V was clipped by 6 bases and J by 1 base, with 10 bases between them. The CDR3 contains 15 residues. The germline V gene has CDR1 SNHLY and CDR2 FYNNEI. The CDR3: CASSRSGSGANVLTF. The CDR3, as DNA: TGTGCCAGCAGCAGATCAGGATCTGGGGCCAACGTCCTGACTTTC.

This sequence joins TRBV5-1 and TRBJ2-5, with no clear D. V lost 4 bases to trimming and J lost 4 bases, with 14 bases between them. The CDR3 consists of 14 residues. Germline V lookup: CDR1 SGHRS, CDR2 YFSETQ. The chain's CDR3 is CASSPPDGLETQYF. CDR3 bases: TGCGCCAGCAGCCCTCCGGATGGTTTAGAGACCCAGTACTTC.

This clonotype was seen only a few times. The V and J genes are TRBV12-3 or TRBV12-4 and TRBJ2-7; D tentatively reads TRBD1 or TRBD2 (6 bases each). The CDR3 has 13 residues. V lost 4 bases and J 7 bases, leaving 14 bases between the germline ends. CDR3: CASSSSGAGEQYV. In DNA form, the CDR3 reads TGTGCCAGCAGTTCCTCGGGGGCCGGTGAGCAGTACGTC.

The count of this clonotype is one. V is TRBV6-5 and J is TRBJ2-5; tentatively, D is TRBD1 (5 bases). Germline CDR1 and CDR2: MNHEY and SVGAGI. Trimming took off 0 bases at V and 3 bases at J, with 8 bases between the two ends. The CDR3 extends over 14 amino acids. In DNA, the CDR3 is TGTGCCAGCAGTTACTCTTCAGGGAAAGAGACCCAGTACTTC. It is translated as CASSYSSGKETQYF.

This clonotype appeared a few times. The chain uses TRBV9 and TRBJ1-4; 7 nucleotides agree with TRBD1. In germline, CDR1 is SGDLS, CDR2 YYNGEE. This CDR3 region has 14 residues. Trimming at V came to 3 bases and at J to 6 bases, leaving 5 bases not matched to a gene. CDR3 sequence: CASSEPGGDEKLFF. The CDR3 nucleotides are TGTGCCAGCAGCGAGCCAGGGGGGGATGAAAAACTGTTTTTT.

The chain links TRBV11-2 to TRBJ2-5; 11 nucleotides agree with TRBD2. CDR3 size: 16 residues. Trimming at V came to 6 bases and at J to 2 bases, leaving 8 bases not matched to a gene. CDR1 is SGHAT, CDR2 FQNNGV, per germline. The CDR3 sequence is CASRYTSGGRQETQYF. CDR3 DNA: TGTGCCAGCAGATATACTAGCGGGGGCCGTCAAGAGACCCAGTACTTC.

This clonotype has more than one count but fewer than ten. This sequence joins TRBV7-6 and TRBJ2-3; D not certain. Germline V gene data show CDR1 as SGHVS and CDR2 as FNYEAQ. The CDR3 consists of 15 residues. The V end lost 1 base, the J end lost 1 base, and 9 bases lay between the germline ends. The CDR3 region has the DNA TGTGCCAGCAGCTTAGTGGATCCCCGCACAGATACGCAGTATTTT. This sequence encodes CASSLVDPRTDTQYF.

The chain joins TRBV6-2 or TRBV6-3 to TRBJ2-2; D unresolved. Between the trimmed V and J ends, which lost 6 bases and 3 bases, there was a span of 20 bases. CDR1 MNHEY and CDR2 SVGEGT come from the germline V gene. There are 17 residues in the CDR3. CDR3: CASSSLKAGTYTGELFF. The CDR3 nucleotides are TGTGCCAGCAGCTCACTCAAGGCCGGAACGTACACCGGGGAGCTGTTTTTT.

The V and J genes are TRBV7-2 and TRBJ1-2; D call uncertain. Germline CDR1 and CDR2: SGHTA and FQGNSA. The CDR3 has 14 amino acids. The V gene lost 1 base and the J gene lost 4 bases, with 10 bases spanning the gap. CDR3: CASSLGASFYGYTF. In nucleotides, the CDR3 is TGTGCCAGCAGCTTAGGGGCCAGCTTCTATGGCTACACCTTC.

The chain is built from TRBV28 and TRBJ2-7; D is uncertain. The germline gives CDR1 MDHEN, CDR2 SYDVKM. CDR3 size: 13 residues. V lost 6 bases and J lost 0, with 9 bases in between. This chain's CDR3 is CASSFDLSYEQYV. CDR3 bases: TGTGCCAGCAGCTTTGACCTCTCCTACGAGCAGTACGTC.

This chain uses TRBV7-9 with TRBJ2-3; D ambiguous. The CDR3 consists of 10 residues. V shed 5 bases and J shed 6 bases, with 3 bases lying between them. Germline loops: CDR1 SEHNR, CDR2 FQNEAQ (reference sequence). The CDR3 here is CASSADTQYF. As DNA, the CDR3 is TGTGCCAGCAGCGCCGATACGCAGTATTTT.

This chain connects TRBV6-5 to TRBJ1-2; 8 nucleotides match TRBD1. This CDR3 spans 16 amino acids. The junction had 8 bases not matched to a gene; V was cut back by 2 bases and J by 3 bases. Per the germline V gene, CDR1 is MNHEY and CDR2 is SVGAGI. DNA for the CDR3: TGTGCCAGCAGTTACGGAATGGGACAGGTCGACTATGGCTACACCTTC. Amino acids: CASSYGMGQVDYGYTF.

This clonotype was counted at least ten times. The chain is built from TRBV7-9 and TRBJ1-1; TRBD1 is a possible D gene (6 bases). Germline V gene sequence: CDR1 SEHNR, CDR2 FQNEAQ (reference sequence). Trimming cost V 2 bases and J 8 bases, with 9 bases left between them. The length of the CDR3 is 12 residues. The CDR3 region has the DNA TGTGCCAGCAGCTTAAACAGGGTAGAAGCTTTCTTT. Encoded protein: CASSLNRVEAFF. Using reference TRBV7-9 and TRBJ1-1 for the parts outside the CDR3, the full variable domain is DTGVSQNPRHKITKRGQNVTFRCDPISEHNRLYWYRQTLGQGPEFLTYFQNEAQLEKSRLLSDRFSAERPKGSFSTLEIQRTEQGDSAMYLCASSLNRVEAFFGQGTRLTVV.

The genes are TRBV12-3 or TRBV12-4 and TRBJ1-1; the D gene is possibly TRBD1 (5 bases). This CDR3 has 15 amino acids. V was clipped by 5 bases and J by 0 bases, with 13 bases between them. CDR3 amino acids: CASSAQGVMNTEAFF. The CDR3 DNA sequence: TGTGCCAGCAGTGCCCAGGGAGTTATGAACACTGAAGCTTTCTTT.

The V gene is TRBV20-1, the J gene TRBJ2-3, with TRBD2 as a possible D gene (5 bases). The CDR3 contains 11 residues. The V end was cut by 6 bases, the J end by 5 bases, with 9 bases between. Germline CDR1 DFQATT, CDR2 SNEGSKA (reference sequence). DNA for the CDR3: TGCAGTGCCAGACTACTAGATACGCAGTATTTT. Its protein product is CSARLLDTQYF.

In this sample, this clonotype turned up a few times. This chain joins TRBV6-5 and TRBJ2-7; D remains ambiguous. This CDR3 spans 14 amino acids. Germline CDR1 MNHEY, CDR2 SVGAGI. V was clipped by 2 bases and J by 3 bases, with 11 bases between them. The CDR3: CASSYNSGFYEQYF. CDR3 bases: TGTGCCAGCAGTTACAACTCAGGTTTCTACGAGCAGTACTTC.

This clonotype turned up a few times. The chain joins TRBV6-2 or TRBV6-3 to TRBJ2-1; D is ambiguous. V was shortened by 4 bases and J by 6 bases, with 13 bases between the two germline ends. CDR3 length: 14 residues. Germline-derived CDR1 and CDR2 are MNHEY and SVGEGT. CDR3 residues: CASSSSVGSNEQFF. The CDR3 nucleotides read TGTGCCAGCAGTTCCAGTGTCGGAAGCAATGAGCAGTTCTTC.

The chain recombines TRBV9 with TRBJ1-6; D gene ambiguous. There are 18 residues in the CDR3. Per germline, CDR1 SGDLS and CDR2 YYNGEE. Trimming took off 0 bases at V and 0 bases at J, with 13 bases between the two ends. CDR3 in amino acids: CASSVEPRTGSYNSPLHF. CDR3 DNA sequence: TGTGCCAGCAGCGTAGAACCCCGTACCGGCTCCTATAATTCACCCCTCCACTTT.

The rearrangement uses TRBV7-2 and TRBJ2-7, with D perhaps matching TRBD1 (5 bases). Germline CDR1 reads SGHTA; CDR2 reads FQGNSA. Trimming left V 3 bases short and J 4 bases short, with 10 bases between. The CDR3 has 13 residues. CDR3 in amino acids: CASSFYKGYEQYV. The CDR3 region has the DNA TGTGCCAGCAGCTTTTATAAGGGGTACGAGCAGTACGTC.

This clonotype was observed a handful of times. This chain joins TRBV4-3 and TRBJ2-2; D gene uncertain. V was pared by 1 base and J by 4 bases, with 7 bases between. CDR3 length equals 14 residues. CDR1 is LGHNA, CDR2 YSLEER, per germline. CDR3 nucleotides: TGCGCCAGCAGCCAAGTGGGAAGCACCGGGGAGCTGTTTTTT. Its protein is CASSQVGSTGELFF.

This clonotype was seen more than once but under ten times. The J gene is TRBJ2-3, the V gene TRBV20-1; 8 positions agree with TRBD2. The ends lost 0 bases at V and 2 bases at J; junction bases unmatched: 4. Per germline, CDR1 DFQATT and CDR2 SNEGSKA (reference sequence). The CDR3 totals 15 residues. CDR3 region: CSAREWRGDTDTQYF. Here the CDR3 DNA reads TGCAGTGCTAGAGAATGGCGGGGGGACACAGATACGCAGTATTTT.